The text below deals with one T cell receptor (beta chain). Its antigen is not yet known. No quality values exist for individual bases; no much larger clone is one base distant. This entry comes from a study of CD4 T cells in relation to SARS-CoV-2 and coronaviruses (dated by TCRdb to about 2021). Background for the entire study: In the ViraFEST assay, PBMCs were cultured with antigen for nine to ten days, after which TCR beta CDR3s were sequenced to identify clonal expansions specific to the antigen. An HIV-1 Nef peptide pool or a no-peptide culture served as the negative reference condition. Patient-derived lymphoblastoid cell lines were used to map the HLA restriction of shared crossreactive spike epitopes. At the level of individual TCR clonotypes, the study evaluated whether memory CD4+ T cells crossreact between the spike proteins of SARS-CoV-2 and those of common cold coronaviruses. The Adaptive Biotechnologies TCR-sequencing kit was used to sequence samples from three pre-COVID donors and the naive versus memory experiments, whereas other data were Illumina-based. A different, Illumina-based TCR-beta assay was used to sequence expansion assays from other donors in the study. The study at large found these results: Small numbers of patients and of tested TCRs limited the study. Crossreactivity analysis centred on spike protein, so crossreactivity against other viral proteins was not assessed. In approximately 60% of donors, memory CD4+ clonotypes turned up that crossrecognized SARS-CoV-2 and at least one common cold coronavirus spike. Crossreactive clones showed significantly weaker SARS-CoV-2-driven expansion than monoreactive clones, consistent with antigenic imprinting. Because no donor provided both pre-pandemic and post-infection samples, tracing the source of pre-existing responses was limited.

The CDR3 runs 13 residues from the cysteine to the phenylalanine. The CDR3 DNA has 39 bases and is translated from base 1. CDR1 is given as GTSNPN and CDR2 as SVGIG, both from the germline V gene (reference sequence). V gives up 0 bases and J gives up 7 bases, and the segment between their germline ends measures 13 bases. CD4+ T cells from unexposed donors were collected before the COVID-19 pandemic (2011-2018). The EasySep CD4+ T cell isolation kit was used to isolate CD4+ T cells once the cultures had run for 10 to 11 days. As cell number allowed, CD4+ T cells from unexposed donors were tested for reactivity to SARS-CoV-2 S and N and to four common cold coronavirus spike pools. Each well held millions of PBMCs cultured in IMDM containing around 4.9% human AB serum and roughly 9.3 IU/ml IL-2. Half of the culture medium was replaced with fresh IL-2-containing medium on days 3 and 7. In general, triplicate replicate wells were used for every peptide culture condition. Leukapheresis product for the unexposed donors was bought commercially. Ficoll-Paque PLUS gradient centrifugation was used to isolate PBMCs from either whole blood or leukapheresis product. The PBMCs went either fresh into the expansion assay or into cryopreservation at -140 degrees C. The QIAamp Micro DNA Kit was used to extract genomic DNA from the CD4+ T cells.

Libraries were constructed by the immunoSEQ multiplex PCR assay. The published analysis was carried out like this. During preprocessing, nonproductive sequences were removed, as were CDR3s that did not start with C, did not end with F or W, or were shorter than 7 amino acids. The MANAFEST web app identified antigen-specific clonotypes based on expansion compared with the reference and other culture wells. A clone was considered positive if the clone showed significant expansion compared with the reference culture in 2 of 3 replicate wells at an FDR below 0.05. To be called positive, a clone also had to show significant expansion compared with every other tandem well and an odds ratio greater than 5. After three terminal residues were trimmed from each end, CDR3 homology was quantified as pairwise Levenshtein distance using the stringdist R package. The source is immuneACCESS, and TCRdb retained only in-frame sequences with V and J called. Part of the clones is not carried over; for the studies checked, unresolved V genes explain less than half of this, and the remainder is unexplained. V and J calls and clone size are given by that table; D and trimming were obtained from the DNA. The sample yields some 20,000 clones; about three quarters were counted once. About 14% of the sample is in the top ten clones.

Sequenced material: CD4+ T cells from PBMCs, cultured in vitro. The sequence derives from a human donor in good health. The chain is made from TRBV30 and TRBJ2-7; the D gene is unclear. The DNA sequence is TGTGCCTGGAGTGTAACAGAGTTGGGGGAGCAGTACTTC. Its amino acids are CAWSVTELGEQYF.